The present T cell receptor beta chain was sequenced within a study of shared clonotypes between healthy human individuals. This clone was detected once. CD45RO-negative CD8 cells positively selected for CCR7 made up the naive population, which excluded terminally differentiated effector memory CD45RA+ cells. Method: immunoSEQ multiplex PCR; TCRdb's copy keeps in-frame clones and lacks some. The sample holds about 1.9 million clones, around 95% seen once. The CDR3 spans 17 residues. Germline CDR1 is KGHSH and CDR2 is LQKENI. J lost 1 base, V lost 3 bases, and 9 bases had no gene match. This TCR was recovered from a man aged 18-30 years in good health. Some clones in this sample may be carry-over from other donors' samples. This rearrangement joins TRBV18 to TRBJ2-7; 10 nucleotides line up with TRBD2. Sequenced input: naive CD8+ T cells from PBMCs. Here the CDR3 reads CASSPRASGSLSYEQYF. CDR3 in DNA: TGTGCCAGCTCACCCCGGGCTAGCGGGAGCCTTTCCTACGAGCAGTACTTC.